These 2 T cell receptor beta chains came from one sample sequenced in a study of beta chain features in type 1 diabetes. Sequenced material consisted of expressed TCRB transcripts (all of the isolated RNA was reverse transcribed). Assay: immunoSEQ multiplex PCR; the TCRdb copy retains only in-frame clones and omits some. The table has almost 350,000 clones, around a fifth seen once. Sequenced material: naive CD4+ T cells from blood. These receptor sequences come from a woman under 30 in good health.

The chain uses TRBV18 and TRBJ1-2; no clear D. Germline V gene sequence: CDR1 KGHSH, CDR2 LQKENI. The CDR3 totals 14 residues. The ends were cut back, 4 bases at V and 4 bases at J, with 13 bases in the middle. The CDR3 region has the DNA TGTGCCAGCTCACGCGAGGGTGACGGCTATGGCTACACCTTC. It translates to CASSREGDGYGYTF. Using reference TRBV18 and TRBJ1-2 for the parts outside the CDR3, the full variable domain is NAGVMQNPRHLVRRRGQEARLRCSPMKGHSHVYWYRQLPEEGLKFMVYLQKENIIDESGMPKERFSAEFPKEGPSILRIQQVVRGDSAAYFCASSREGDGYGYTFGSGTRLTVV.

CDR3 in amino acids: CASSYGLAGGRLSEQYF. The CDR3 DNA is TGTGCCAGCAGCTACGGGCTAGCGGGGGGCCGTTTATCCGAGCAGTACTTC. The rearrangement links TRBV7-2 to TRBJ2-7, with 11 bases matching TRBD2. This CDR3 spans 17 amino acids. V was pared by 4 bases and J by 6 bases, with 14 bases of the junction left unmatched. In germline, CDR1 is SGHTA, CDR2 FQGNSA.